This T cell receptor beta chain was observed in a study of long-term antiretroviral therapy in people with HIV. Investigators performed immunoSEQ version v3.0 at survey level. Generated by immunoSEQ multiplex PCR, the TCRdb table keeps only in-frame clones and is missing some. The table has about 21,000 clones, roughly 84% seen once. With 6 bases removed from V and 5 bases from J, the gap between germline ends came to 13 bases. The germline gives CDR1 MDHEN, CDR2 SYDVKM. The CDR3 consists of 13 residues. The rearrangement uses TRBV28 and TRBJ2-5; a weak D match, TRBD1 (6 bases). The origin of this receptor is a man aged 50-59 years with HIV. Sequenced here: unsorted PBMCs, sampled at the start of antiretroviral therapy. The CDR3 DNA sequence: TGTGCCAGCAGCCAAGGGGGAAGGGAGACCCAGTACTTC. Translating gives CASSQGGRETQYF.